The rows below give T cell receptor beta chains drawn from one sample of a study of T cell responses to AZD1222 COVID-19 vaccine. Sequencing was performed with immunoSEQ multiplex PCR; in TCRdb, only in-frame clones are kept and a portion is missing. The data show about 120,000 clones, roughly 90% seen once. Sequencing used peripheral blood, obtained 28 days after the second dose of the MenACWY control vaccine. The receptors here all came from an adult who received the MenACWY meningococcal vaccine as a control. Both conserved end residues are part of each CDR3. Each record gives: CDR3 length, clone size, J gene, V gene, D gene, CDR3 protein, CDR3 DNA. A D gene is named only where the DNA matches it firmly. Clone size is stated in some rows and not others, as once, few, many or a class when expanded.

>16|once|TRBJ2-3|TRBV27|TRBD1
CASTRGRGLVGDTQYF
TGTGCCAGCACCCGGGGAAGGGGGCTAGTGGGAGATACGCAGTATTTT
>13|NA|TRBJ2-7|TRBV6-5|NA
CASRQDRRGEQYF
TGTGCCAGCAGACAGGACAGGAGGGGCGAGCAGTACTTC
>16|NA|TRBJ2-1|TRBV11-1|TRBD2
CASSRRTSGGYNEQFF
TGTGCCAGCAGCAGACGGACTAGCGGGGGTTACAATGAGCAGTTCTTC
>14|NA|TRBJ2-3|TRBV27|NA
CASSLTENTDTQYF
TGTGCCAGCAGTTTAACAGAAAACACAGATACGCAGTATTTT
>14|NA|TRBJ2-1|TRBV19|NA
CASSHRFGSYEQFF
TGTGCCAGTAGTCATCGGTTTGGGTCGTATGAGCAGTTCTTC
>11|NA|TRBJ1-5|TRBV6-4|NA
CASSDSVGRHF
TGTGCCAGCAGTGACTCTGTAGGGAGGCATTTT
>16|NA|TRBJ2-3|TRBV28|TRBD1
CASSFVGQGSTDTQYF
TGTGCCAGCAGTTTTGTGGGACAGGGGAGCACAGATACGCAGTATTTT
>14|NA|TRBJ2-7|TRBV10-3|TRBD1
CAIRDRDRHYEQYF
TGTGCCATCAGAGACCGGGACAGGCACTACGAGCAGTACTTC
>16|NA|TRBJ2-3|TRBV18|TRBD1
CASSPRQGPFTDTQYF
TGTGCCAGCTCACCACGACAGGGGCCCTTCACAGATACGCAGTATTTT
>18|NA|TRBJ2-3|TRBV21-1|NA
CASTPAGPRDRSTDTQYF
TGTGCCAGCACCCCCGCGGGACCGAGGGACCGGAGCACAGATACGCAGTATTTT
>14|NA|TRBJ1-6|TRBV6-5|NA
CASRGGAYNSPLHF
TGTGCCAGCAGGGGGGGGGCCTATAATTCACCCCTCCACTTT
>14|NA|TRBJ2-1|TRBV7-2|NA
CASSLLGGAYEQFF
TGTGCCAGCAGCTTACTTGGGGGCGCCTATGAGCAGTTCTTC
>15|NA|TRBJ1-4|TRBV5-1|NA
CASSLGMGTNEKLFF
TGCGCCAGCAGCTTAGGGATGGGGACTAATGAAAAACTGTTTTTT
>16|NA|TRBJ2-2|TRBV24-1|TRBD2
CATSDAIAGVTGELFF
TGTGCCACCAGTGATGCAATAGCGGGCGTGACCGGGGAGCTGTTTTTT
>11|once|TRBJ1-1|TRBV6-2/TRBV6-3|NA
CASSSHPVAFF
TGTGCCAGCAGTTCACATCCCGTAGCTTTCTTT
>14|NA|TRBJ2-7|TRBV11-1|TRBD2
CASSFYRGDYEQYF
TGTGCCAGCAGCTTCTATCGGGGGGACTACGAGCAGTACTTC
>15|NA|TRBJ2-7|TRBV25-1|TRBD2
CASSESTSDFYEQYF
TGTGCCAGCAGTGAATCCACTAGCGACTTCTACGAGCAGTACTTC
>11|NA|TRBJ2-4|TRBV20-1|NA
CSALQGDIQYF
TGCAGTGCGTTACAGGGTGACATTCAGTACTTC
>13|NA|TRBJ1-2|TRBV6-5|TRBD1
CASRDRTNYGYTF
TGTGCCAGCAGGGACAGGACAAACTATGGCTACACCTTC
>15|once|TRBJ1-4|TRBV7-9|NA
CASSLGSGINEKLFF
TGTGCCAGCAGCTTAGGGAGCGGAATTAATGAAAAACTGTTTTTT
>14|NA|TRBJ1-4|TRBV6-5|TRBD1
CASSPGQPNEKLFF
TGTGCCAGCAGCCCGGGACAGCCTAATGAAAAACTGTTTTTT
>16|NA|TRBJ2-5|TRBV19|TRBD1
CASSLAGGTGPETQYF
TGTGCCAGTAGCCTCGCCGGCGGGACAGGGCCCGAGACCCAGTACTTC
>13|NA|TRBJ1-3|TRBV6-5|NA
CASSIAGGNTIYF
TGTGCCAGCAGTATCGCAGGCGGAAACACCATATATTTT
>12|NA|TRBJ2-7|TRBV6-6|NA
CASTGPSYEQYF
TGTGCCAGCACTGGGCCCTCCTACGAGCAGTACTTC
>15|NA|TRBJ2-1|TRBV5-4|NA
CASSLWGLERYEQFF
TGTGCCAGCAGCTTGTGGGGTCTCGAGAGGTATGAGCAGTTCTTC
>15|few|TRBJ1-1|TRBV7-3|NA
CASSLVVLGNTEAFF
TGTGCCAGCAGCTTAGTGGTTTTGGGGAACACTGAAGCTTTCTTT
>13|NA|TRBJ2-3|TRBV3-1/TRBV3-2|NA
CASSLISTDTQYF
TGTGCCAGCAGCCTAATTAGCACAGATACGCAGTATTTT
>14|NA|TRBJ1-4|TRBV27|TRBD1
CASRLQGAGEKLFF
TGTGCCAGCAGGCTACAGGGGGCGGGGGAAAAACTGTTTTTT
>14|NA|TRBJ2-5|TRBV6-1|NA
CASSEGGDWETQYF
TGTGCCAGCAGTGAAGGGGGTGACTGGGAGACCCAGTACTTC
>14|NA|TRBJ1-5|TRBV4-3|NA
CASSQDHGNQPQHF
TGCGCCAGCAGCCAAGACCATGGCAATCAGCCCCAGCATTTT
>15|few|TRBJ2-7|TRBV5-1|TRBD2
CASSPWTSGTYEQYF
TGCGCCAGCAGCCCCTGGACTAGCGGGACCTACGAGCAGTACTTC
>15|NA|TRBJ2-5|TRBV2|TRBD1
CASSPGQGVGETQYF
TGTGCCAGCAGTCCGGGACAGGGGGTAGGGGAGACCCAGTACTTC
>14|NA|TRBJ1-2|TRBV5-4|TRBD1
CASSLDRGNYGYTF
TGTGCCAGCAGCTTGGACAGGGGAAACTATGGCTACACCTTC
>16|NA|TRBJ2-1|TRBV6-6|TRBD2
CASSYPTSGGAHEQFF
TGTGCCAGCAGTTACCCTACTAGCGGGGGGGCCCATGAGCAGTTCTTC
>16|NA|TRBJ1-1|TRBV7-9|TRBD1
CASSPRSAGGRAEAFF
TGTGCCAGCAGCCCCCGGAGTGCAGGGGGGCGCGCTGAAGCTTTCTTT
>15|NA|TRBJ1-6|TRBV3-1/TRBV3-2|TRBD1
CASSQDQTGSSPLHF
TGTGCCAGCAGCCAAGATCAGACAGGGTCTTCACCCCTCCACTTT
>12|NA|TRBJ2-5|TRBV25-1|TRBD1
CAAGTGQGPQYF
TGTGCCGCGGGGACGGGACAGGGGCCCCAGTACTTC
>11|NA|TRBJ2-1|TRBV6-1|NA
CASSESNEQFF
TGTGCCAGCAGTGAATCCAATGAGCAGTTCTTC
>15|NA|TRBJ1-6|TRBV6-5|NA
CASTEDGGKNSPLHF
TGTGCCAGCACCGAAGATGGGGGCAAAAATTCACCCCTCCACTTT
>15|once|TRBJ1-5|TRBV5-4|NA
CASSLCRYSNQPQHF
TGTGCCAGCAGCTTGTGTAGGTATAGCAATCAGCCCCAGCATTTT
>16|NA|TRBJ1-1|TRBV28|TRBD1
CASTDQGDRENTEAFF
TGTGCCAGCACCGACCAGGGGGATAGGGAGAACACTGAAGCTTTCTTT
>13|NA|TRBJ2-1|TRBV7-9|NA
CASSSTDSNEQFF
TGTGCCAGCAGTTCGACGGATTCCAATGAGCAGTTCTTC
>15|NA|TRBJ2-3|TRBV7-2|NA
CASSLGPLGTDTQYF
TGTGCCAGCAGCTTAGGGCCCTTGGGCACAGATACGCAGTATTTT
>11|NA|TRBJ2-4|TRBV21-1|NA
CASRFRDIQYF
TGTGCCAGCAGGTTTAGGGACATTCAGTACTTC
>17|NA|TRBJ1-6|TRBV13|TRBD1
CASSLRGQGAGNSPLHF
TGTGCCAGCAGCTTAAGGGGACAGGGGGCAGGTAATTCACCCCTCCACTTT
>16|NA|TRBJ2-7|TRBV4-1|NA
CASSQSPSGFSYEQYF
TGCGCCAGCAGCCAGAGCCCTTCAGGGTTTTCCTACGAGCAGTACTTC
>15|NA|TRBJ1-4|TRBV6-5|NA
CASIISRGGDEKLFF
TGTGCCAGCATTATTTCCCGGGGAGGGGATGAAAAACTGTTTTTT
>16|NA|TRBJ1-6|TRBV5-1|TRBD1
CASRGTGGAYNSPLHF
TGCGCCAGCAGAGGGACAGGGGGCGCCTATAATTCACCCCTCCACTTT